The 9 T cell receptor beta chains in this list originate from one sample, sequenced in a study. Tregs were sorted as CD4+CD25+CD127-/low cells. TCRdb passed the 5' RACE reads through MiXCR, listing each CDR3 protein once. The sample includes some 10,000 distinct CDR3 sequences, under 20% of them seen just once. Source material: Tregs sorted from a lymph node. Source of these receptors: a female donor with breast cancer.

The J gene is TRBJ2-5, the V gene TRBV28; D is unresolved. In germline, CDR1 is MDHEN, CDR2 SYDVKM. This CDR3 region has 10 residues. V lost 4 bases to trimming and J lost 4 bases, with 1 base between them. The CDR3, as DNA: TGTGCCAGCAGTTCAGAGACCCAGTACTTC. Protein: CASSSETQYF.

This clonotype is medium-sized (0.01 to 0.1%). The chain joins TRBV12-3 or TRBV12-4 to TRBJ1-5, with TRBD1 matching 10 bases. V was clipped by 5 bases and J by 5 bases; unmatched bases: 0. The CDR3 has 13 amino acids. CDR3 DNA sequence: TGTGCCAGCAGTGGGACAGGGGATCAGCCCCAGCATTTT. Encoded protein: CASSGTGDQPQHF.

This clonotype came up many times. CDR3 in DNA: TGCAGCGTGGAGACTAGCGGGAGCCGGCGGCAGTACTTC. It encodes CSVETSGSRRQYF. The chain uses TRBV29-1 and TRBJ2-7; TRBD2 matches at 12 bases. V lost 6 bases, J lost 9 bases, and 9 bases stayed unmatched. CDR1 and CDR2 from the germline V gene are SQVTM and ANQGSEA. This CDR3 has 13 amino acids.

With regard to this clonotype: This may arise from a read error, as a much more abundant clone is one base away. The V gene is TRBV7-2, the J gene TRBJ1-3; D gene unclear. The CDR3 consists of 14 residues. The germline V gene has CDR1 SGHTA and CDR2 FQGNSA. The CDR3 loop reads CVSSQDRSGNTIYF. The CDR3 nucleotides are TGTGTCAGCAGCCAGGACCGCTCTGGAAACACCATATATTTT.

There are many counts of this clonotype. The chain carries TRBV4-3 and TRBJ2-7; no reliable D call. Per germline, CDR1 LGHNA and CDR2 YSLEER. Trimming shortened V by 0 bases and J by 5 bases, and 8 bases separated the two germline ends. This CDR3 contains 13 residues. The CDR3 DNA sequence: TGCGCCAGCAGCCAAGATACCCGGGACGAGCAGTACTTC. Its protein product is CASSQDTRDEQYF.

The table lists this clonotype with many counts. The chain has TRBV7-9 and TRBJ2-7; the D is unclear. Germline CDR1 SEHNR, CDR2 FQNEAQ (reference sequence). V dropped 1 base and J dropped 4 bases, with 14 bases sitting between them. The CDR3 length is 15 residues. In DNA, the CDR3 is TGTGCCAGCAGCTTAGTCGGCTGGGAACGATACGAGCAGTACTTC. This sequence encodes CASSLVGWERYEQYF. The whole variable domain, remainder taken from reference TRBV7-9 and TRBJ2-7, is DTGVSQNPRHKITKRGQNVTFRCDPISEHNRLYWYRQTLGQGPEFLTYFQNEAQLEKSRLLSDRFSAERPKGSFSTLEIQRTEQGDSAMYLCASSLVGWERYEQYFGPGTRLTVT.

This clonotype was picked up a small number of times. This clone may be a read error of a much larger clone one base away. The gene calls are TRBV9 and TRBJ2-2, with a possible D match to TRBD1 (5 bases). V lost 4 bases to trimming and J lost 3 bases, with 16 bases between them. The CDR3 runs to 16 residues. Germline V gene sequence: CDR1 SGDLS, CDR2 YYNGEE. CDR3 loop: CASSSSVGRDTGELFF. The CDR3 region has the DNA TGTGCCAGCAGCAGTTCGGTGGGGCGCGACACCGGGGAGCTGTTTTTT.

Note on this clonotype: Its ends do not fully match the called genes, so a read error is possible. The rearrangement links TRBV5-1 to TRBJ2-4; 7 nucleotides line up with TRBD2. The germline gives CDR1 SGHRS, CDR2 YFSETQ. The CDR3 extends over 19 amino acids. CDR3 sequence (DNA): TGCGCCAGCAGTCTTGGGGGGGGGTCGATGACTAGCAGGCAAAACATTCAGCACTTC. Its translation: CASSLGGGSMTSRQNIQHF.

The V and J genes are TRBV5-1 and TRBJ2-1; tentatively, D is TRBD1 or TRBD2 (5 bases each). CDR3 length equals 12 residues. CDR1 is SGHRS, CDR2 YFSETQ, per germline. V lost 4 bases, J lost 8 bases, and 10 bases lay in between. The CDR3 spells CASSPVGDEQFF. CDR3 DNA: TGCGCCAGCAGCCCCGTGGGGGATGAGCAGTTCTTC.